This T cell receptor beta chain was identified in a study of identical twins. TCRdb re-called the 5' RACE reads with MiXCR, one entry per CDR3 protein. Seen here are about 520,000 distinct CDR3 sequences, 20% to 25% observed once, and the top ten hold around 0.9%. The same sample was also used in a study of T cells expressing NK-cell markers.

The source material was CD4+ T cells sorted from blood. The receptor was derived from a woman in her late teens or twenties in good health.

For the CDR3, the DNA is TGTGCCAGCTCCACGGCCGCAGCCCGGGGCTATGGCTACACCTTC. It codes for CASSTAAARGYGYTF. The rearrangement links TRBV25-1 to TRBJ1-2; D is unresolved. V was trimmed by 8 bases and J by 4 bases, leaving 20 bases between them. This CDR3 contains 15 residues. Per germline, CDR1 MGHDK and CDR2 SYGVNS.